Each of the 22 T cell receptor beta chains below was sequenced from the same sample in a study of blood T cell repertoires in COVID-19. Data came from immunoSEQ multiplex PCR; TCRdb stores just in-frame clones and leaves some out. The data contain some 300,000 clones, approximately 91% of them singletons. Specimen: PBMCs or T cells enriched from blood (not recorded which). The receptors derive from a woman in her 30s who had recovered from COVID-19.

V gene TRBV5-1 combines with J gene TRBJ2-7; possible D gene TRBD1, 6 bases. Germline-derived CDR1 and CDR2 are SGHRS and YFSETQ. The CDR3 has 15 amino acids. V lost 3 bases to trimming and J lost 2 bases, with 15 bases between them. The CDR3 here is CASSYHRDGTYEQYF. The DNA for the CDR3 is TGCGCCAGCAGCTACCACAGGGATGGGACCTACGAGCAGTACTTC. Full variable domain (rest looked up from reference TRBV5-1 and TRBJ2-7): KAGVTQTPRYLIKTRGQQVTLSCSPISGHRSVSWYQQTPGQGLQFLFEYFSETQRNKGNFPGRFSGRQFSNSRSEMNVSTLELGDSALYLCASSYHRDGTYEQYFGPGTRLTVT.

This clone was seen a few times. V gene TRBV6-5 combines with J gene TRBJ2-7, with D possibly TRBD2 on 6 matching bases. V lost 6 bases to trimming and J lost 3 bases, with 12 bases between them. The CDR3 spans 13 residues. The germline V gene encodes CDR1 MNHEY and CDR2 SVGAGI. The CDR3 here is CASSGGVRYEQYF. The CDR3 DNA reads TGTGCCAGCAGCGGCGGGGTGCGCTACGAGCAGTACTTC.

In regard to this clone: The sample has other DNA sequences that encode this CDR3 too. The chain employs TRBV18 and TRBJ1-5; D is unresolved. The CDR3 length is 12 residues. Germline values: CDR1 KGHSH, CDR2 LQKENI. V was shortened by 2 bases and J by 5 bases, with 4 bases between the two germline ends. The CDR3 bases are TGTGCCAGCTCACCAAGCGATCAGCCCCAGCATTTT. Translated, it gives CASSPSDQPQHF.

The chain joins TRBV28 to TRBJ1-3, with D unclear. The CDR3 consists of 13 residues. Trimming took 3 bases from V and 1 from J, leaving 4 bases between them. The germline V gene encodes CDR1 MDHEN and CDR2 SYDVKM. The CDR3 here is CASSFLSGNTIYF. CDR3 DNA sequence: TGTGCCAGCAGTTTTCTATCTGGAAACACCATATATTTT.

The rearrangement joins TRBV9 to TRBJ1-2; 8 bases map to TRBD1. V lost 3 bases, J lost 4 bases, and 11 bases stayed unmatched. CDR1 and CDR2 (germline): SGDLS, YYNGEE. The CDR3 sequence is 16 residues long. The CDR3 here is CASSAKPGQVGYGYTF. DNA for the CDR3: TGTGCCAGCAGCGCCAAGCCGGGACAGGTCGGCTATGGCTACACCTTC.

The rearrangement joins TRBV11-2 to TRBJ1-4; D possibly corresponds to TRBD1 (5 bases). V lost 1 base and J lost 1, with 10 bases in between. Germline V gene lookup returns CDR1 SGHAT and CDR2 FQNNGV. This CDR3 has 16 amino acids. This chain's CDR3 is CASSLGQRVTNEKLFF. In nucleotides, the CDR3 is TGTGCCAGCAGCTTAGGACAGAGAGTAACTAATGAAAAACTGTTTTTT.

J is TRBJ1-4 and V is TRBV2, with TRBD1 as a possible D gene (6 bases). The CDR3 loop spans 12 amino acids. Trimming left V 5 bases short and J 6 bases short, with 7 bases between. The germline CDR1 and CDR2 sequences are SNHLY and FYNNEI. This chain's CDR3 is CASSRTDEKLFF. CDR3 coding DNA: TGTGCCAGCAGTAGGACAGATGAAAAACTGTTTTTT.

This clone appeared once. The CDR3 is CASSSQQGAEAFF. As DNA, the CDR3 is TGTGCCAGCAGCTCCCAACAGGGAGCTGAAGCTTTCTTT. The chain uses TRBV9 and TRBJ1-1; D possibly corresponds to TRBD1 (6 bases). V shed 4 bases and J shed 6 bases, with 13 bases lying between them. Germline-derived CDR1 and CDR2 are SGDLS and YYNGEE. The CDR3 runs to 13 residues. The complete variable domain, with remaining parts taken from reference TRBV9 and TRBJ1-1, reads DSGVTQTPKHLITATGQRVTLRCSPRSGDLSVYWYQQSLDQGLQFLIQYYNGEERAKGNILERFSAQQFPDLHSELNLSSLELGDSALYFCASSSQQGAEAFFGQGTRLTVV.

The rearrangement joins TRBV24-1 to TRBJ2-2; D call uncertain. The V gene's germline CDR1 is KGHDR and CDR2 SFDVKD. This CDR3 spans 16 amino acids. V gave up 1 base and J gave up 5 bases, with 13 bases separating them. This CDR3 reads CATSDFEGVGTGELFF. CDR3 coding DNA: TGTGCCACCAGTGATTTCGAAGGCGTCGGGACCGGGGAGCTGTTTTTT.

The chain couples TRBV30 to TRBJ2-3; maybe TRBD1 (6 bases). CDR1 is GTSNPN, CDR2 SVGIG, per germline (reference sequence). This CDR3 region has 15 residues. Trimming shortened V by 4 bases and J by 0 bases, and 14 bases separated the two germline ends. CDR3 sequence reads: CAWTRGQRSTDTQYF. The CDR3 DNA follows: TGTGCCTGGACCCGAGGACAGCGAAGCACAGATACGCAGTATTTT.

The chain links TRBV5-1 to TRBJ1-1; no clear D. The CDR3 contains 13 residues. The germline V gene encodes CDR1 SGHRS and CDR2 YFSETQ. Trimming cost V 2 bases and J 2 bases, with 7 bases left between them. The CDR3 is CASSFYDNTEAFF. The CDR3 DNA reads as TGCGCCAGCAGCTTCTACGATAACACTGAAGCTTTCTTT.

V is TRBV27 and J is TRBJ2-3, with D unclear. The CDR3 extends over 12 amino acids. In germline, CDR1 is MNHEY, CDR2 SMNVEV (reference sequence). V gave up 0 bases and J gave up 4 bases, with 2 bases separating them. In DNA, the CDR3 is TGTGCCAGCAGTTTATCCTCAGATACGCAGTATTTT. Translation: CASSLSSDTQYF.

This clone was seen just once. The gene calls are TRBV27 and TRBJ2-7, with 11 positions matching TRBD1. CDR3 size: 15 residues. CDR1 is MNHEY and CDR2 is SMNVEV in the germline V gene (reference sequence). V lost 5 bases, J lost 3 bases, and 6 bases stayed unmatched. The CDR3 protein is CASSPRTGGNYEQYF. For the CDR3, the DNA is TGTGCCAGCAGTCCAAGGACAGGGGGCAACTACGAGCAGTACTTC.

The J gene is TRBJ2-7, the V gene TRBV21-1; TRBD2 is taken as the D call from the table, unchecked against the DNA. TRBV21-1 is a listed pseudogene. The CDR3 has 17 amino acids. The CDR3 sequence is CASSILRRGGNLYEQYF. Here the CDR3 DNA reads TGTGCCAGCAGTATTCTTCGGCGGGGGGGGAACCTCTACGAGCAGTACTTC.

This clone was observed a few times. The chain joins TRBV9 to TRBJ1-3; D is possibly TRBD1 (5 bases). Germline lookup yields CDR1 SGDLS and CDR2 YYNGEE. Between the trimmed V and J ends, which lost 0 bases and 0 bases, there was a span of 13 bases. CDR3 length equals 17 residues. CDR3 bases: TGTGCCAGCAGCGTAGGTGGCCAGGGCGTCTCTGGAAACACCATATATTTT. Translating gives CASSVGGQGVSGNTIYF. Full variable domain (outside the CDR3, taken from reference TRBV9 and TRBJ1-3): DSGVTQTPKHLITATGQRVTLRCSPRSGDLSVYWYQQSLDQGLQFLIQYYNGEERAKGNILERFSAQQFPDLHSELNLSSLELGDSALYFCASSVGGQGVSGNTIYFGEGSWLTVV.

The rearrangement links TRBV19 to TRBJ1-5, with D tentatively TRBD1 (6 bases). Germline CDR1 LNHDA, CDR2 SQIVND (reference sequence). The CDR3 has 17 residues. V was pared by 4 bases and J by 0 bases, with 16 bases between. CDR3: CASSKPNRDPSNQPQHF. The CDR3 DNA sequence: TGTGCCAGTAGTAAACCTAACAGGGATCCTAGCAATCAGCCCCAGCATTTT.

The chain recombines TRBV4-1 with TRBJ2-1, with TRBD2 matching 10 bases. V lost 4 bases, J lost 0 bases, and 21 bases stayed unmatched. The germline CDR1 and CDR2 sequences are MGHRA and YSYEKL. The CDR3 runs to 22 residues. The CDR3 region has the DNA TGCGCCAGCAGCCTCCGCCTTTTGGAGCGGGGGGGCCCAGGGAGCTCCTACAATGAGCAGTTCTTC. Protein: CASSLRLLERGGPGSSYNEQFF.

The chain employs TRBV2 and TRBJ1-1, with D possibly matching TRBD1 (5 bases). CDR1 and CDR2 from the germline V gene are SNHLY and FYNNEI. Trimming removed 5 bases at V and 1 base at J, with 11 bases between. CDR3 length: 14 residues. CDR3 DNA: TGTGCCAGCAGTTACGGGCAGGGGAACACTGAAGCTTTCTTT. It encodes CASSYGQGNTEAFF.

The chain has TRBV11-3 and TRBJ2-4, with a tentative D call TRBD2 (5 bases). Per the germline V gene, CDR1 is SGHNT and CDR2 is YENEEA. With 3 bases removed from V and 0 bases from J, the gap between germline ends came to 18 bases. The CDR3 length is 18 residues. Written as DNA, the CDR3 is TGTGCCAGCAGCTTGGGGAGAGAGGCCCAACTAGCCAAAAACATTCAGTACTTC. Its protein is CASSLGREAQLAKNIQYF. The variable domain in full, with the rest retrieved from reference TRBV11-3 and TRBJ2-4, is EAGVVQSPRYKIIEKKQPVAFWCNPISGHNTLYWYLQNLGQGPELLIRYENEEAVDDSQLPKDRFSAERLKGVDSTLKIQPAELGDSAVYLCASSLGREAQLAKNIQYFGAGTRLSVL.

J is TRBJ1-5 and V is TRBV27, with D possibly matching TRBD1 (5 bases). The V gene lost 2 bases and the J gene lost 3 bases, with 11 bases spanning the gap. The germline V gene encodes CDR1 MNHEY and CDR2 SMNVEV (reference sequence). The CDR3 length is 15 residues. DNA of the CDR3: TGTGCCAGCAGTTTAAGGTCAGGGAACAATCAGCCCCAGCATTTT. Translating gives CASSLRSGNNQPQHF.

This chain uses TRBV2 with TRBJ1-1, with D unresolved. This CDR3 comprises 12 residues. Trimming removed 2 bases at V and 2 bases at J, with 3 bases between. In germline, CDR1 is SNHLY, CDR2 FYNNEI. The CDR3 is CASSEHNTEAFF. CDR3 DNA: TGTGCCAGCAGTGAACATAACACTGAAGCTTTCTTT.

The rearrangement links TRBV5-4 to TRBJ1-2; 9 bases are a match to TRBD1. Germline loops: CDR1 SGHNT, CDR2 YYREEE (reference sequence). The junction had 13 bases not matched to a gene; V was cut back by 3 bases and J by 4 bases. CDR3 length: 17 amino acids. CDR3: CASSSGVDRGLGYGYTF. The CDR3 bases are TGTGCCAGCAGCTCGGGGGTGGACAGGGGTCTCGGCTATGGCTACACCTTC. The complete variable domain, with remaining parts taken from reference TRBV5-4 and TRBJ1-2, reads ETGVTQSPTHLIKTRGQQVTLRCSSQSGHNTVSWYQQALGQGPQFIFQYYREEENGRGNFPPRFSGLQFPNYSSELNVNALELDDSALYLCASSSGVDRGLGYGYTFGSGTRLTVV.